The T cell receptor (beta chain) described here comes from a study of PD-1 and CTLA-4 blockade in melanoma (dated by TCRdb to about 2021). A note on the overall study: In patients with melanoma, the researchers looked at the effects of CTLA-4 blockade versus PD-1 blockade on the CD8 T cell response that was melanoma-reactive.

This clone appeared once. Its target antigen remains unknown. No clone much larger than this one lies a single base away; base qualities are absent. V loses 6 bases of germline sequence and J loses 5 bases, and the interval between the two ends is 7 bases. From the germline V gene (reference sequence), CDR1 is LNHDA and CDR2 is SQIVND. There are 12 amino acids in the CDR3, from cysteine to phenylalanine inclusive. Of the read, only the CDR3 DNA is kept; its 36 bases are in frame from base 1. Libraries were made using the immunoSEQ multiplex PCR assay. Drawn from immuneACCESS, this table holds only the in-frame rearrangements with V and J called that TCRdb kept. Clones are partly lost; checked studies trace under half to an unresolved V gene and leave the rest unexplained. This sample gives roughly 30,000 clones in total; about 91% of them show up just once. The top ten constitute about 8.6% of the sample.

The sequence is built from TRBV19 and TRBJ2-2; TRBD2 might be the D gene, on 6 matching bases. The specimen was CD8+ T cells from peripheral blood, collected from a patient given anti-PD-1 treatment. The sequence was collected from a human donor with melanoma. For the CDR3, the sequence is CASREGTGELFF. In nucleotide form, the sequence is TGTGCCAGTAGGGAGGGGACCGGGGAGCTGTTTTTT.